What follows describes a single T cell receptor beta chain. V was clipped by 3 bases and J by 8 bases; unmatched bases: 7. Germline-derived CDR1 and CDR2 are SGHRS and YFSETQ. CDR3 length equals 16 residues. This sample was taken from a study of blood T cell repertoires in COVID-19. Overall study: PBMCs, B-cell-depleted T cells, or T cells were the source of the cDNA or gDNA that made up the material.

Original analysis: The authors estimated nucleated cell counts from reference gene primer amplification. Libraries were prepared by immunoSEQ multiplex PCR; TCRdb keeps only in-frame clonotypes and omits some of them. The V and J calls and the clone size are those of that table, but D and trimming were determined from the DNA. The data show about 23,000 clones, with about 90% seen just once and 5.5% to 7.5% held by the top ten. The sample comprised peripheral blood. This sequence was found in a woman of 80 years or more with active COVID-19. V is TRBV5-1 and J is TRBJ1-6, with 11 bases aligning to TRBD1. The CDR3 DNA is TGCGCCAGCAGCTCGGACAGGGGGCGACTTGATTCACCCCTCCACTTT. Translated, it gives CASSSDRGRLDSPLHF.